The clone carrying this T cell receptor beta chain was seen at least ten times. The data stem from a study of T cells in Graves' hyperthyroidism and ophthalmopathy. Amplified TCR beta CDR3 regions derived from RNA transcripts. A set of HTBI primers served as the primers for a first-round RT-PCR of the TCR CDR3. TCRdb used MiXCR to reprocess the multiplex PCR reads, holding one entry per CDR3 protein. The top ten hold about 26% of the sample, which has approximately 510,000 distinct CDR3 sequences, around 21% seen once. The V segment lost 4 bases and the J segment 6 bases; nucleotides outside the gene matches: 4. This CDR3 spans 14 amino acids. These patients, aged 18 to 65, had recently diagnosed hyperthyroidism lasting under 2 months. Patients with uncontrolled infections, other autoimmune diseases, pregnancy or lactation were excluded. Isolation of PBMCs was performed on around 9.3 ml fresh peripheral blood.

The receptor was derived from a young man with Graves' hyperthyroidism. Sequencing was carried out using blood. This chain joins TRBV12-3 or TRBV12-4 and TRBJ1-2, with TRBD1 matching over 11 bases. The CDR3 here is CASSYGTGGDGYTF. As DNA, the CDR3 is TGTGCCAGCAGTTATGGGACAGGGGGGGATGGCTACACCTTC.